The 27 T cell receptor beta chains given below trace back to one sample, sequenced in a study of blood T cells in healthy people across ages (dated by TCRdb to 2013 to 2016). Library method: 5' RACE. Sequencer: Illumina HiSeq 2500. A second PCR of roughly 6 to 11 cycles was run with a J-beta primer mix and a sample-barcoded 5' primer. TCRdb applied fastp at Q25 and MiXCR to the public reads, then kept only in-frame beta chains. Identical CDR3 protein sequences are pooled into one entry, listed with their most common genes and DNA. Present in this sample are 600,000 to 1,000,000 distinct CDR3 sequences, roughly 25% of which were seen just once. The ten largest clonotypes hold roughly 3.8% of the sample. The same data also went into a second study, on T cells of mothers and their children.

The specimen sequenced was blood. These TCRs come from a boy aged 5 to 17 in good health.

At least ten counts were recorded for this clonotype. The chain recombines TRBV14 with TRBJ2-3; TRBD2 agrees at 8 bases. V shed 3 bases, J shed 8 bases, and the junction held 1 base outside the gene matches. The germline V gene encodes CDR1 SGHDN and CDR2 FVKESK. The CDR3 is made up of 12 amino acids. CDR3 region: CASSHTSGTQYF. In DNA form, the CDR3 reads TGTGCCAGCAGCCATACTAGCGGTACGCAGTATTTT.

This clonotype was seen more than once but under ten times. The V gene is TRBV5-5, the J gene TRBJ2-3; D gene unclear. Trimming took 4 bases from V and 2 from J, leaving 11 bases between them. This CDR3 spans 14 amino acids. The germline V gene encodes CDR1 SGHKS and CDR2 YYEKEE (reference sequence). CDR3: CASSGGRLTDTQYF. The CDR3 DNA sequence: TGTGCCAGCAGCGGTGGTAGACTCACAGATACGCAGTATTTT.

This clonotype was seen only a few times. The V and J genes are TRBV15 and TRBJ2-7, with D possibly TRBD1 on 5 matching bases. Germline lookup yields CDR1 LNHNV and CDR2 YYDKDF (reference sequence). Trimming removed 0 bases at V and 2 bases at J, with 23 bases between. CDR3 length: 19 amino acids. The CDR3 protein is CATSREVRVKVLSAYEQYF. Here the CDR3 DNA reads TGTGCCACCAGCAGAGAGGTCAGGGTGAAGGTCCTGTCGGCCTACGAGCAGTACTTC.

V is TRBV24-1 and J is TRBJ2-4, with 7 bases matching TRBD2. Trimming took 3 bases from V and 8 from J; bases not matched to a gene: 9. The CDR3 spans 15 residues. Germline CDR1 is KGHDR and CDR2 is SFDVKD. CDR3 sequence: CATSDRWGGADIQYF. The CDR3 coding sequence is TGTGCCACCAGTGATCGTTGGGGAGGGGCAGACATTCAGTACTTC.

This clonotype occurred a few times. V usage is TRBV7-9 and J usage is TRBJ2-2; 10 bases match TRBD1. Trimming cost V 11 bases and J 6 bases; bases outside gene matches: 6. Per germline, CDR1 SEHNR and CDR2 FQNEAQ (reference sequence). CDR3 length: 13 amino acids. This CDR3 is CAAGTGDAGELFF. In nucleotides, the CDR3 is TGTGCCGCCGGGACAGGGGACGCCGGGGAGCTGTTTTTT. Based on the CDR3 plus reference TRBV7-9 and TRBJ2-2, the full variable domain is DTGVSQNPRHKITKRGQNVTFRCDPISEHNRLYWYRQTLGQGPEFLTYFQNEAQLEKSRLLSDRFSAERPKGSFSTLEIQRTEQGDSAMYLCAAGTGDAGELFFGEGSRLTVL.

The chain is built from TRBV28 and TRBJ2-5; D ambiguous. With 2 bases removed from V and 2 bases from J, the gap between germline ends came to 9 bases. This CDR3 contains 14 residues. Per germline, CDR1 MDHEN and CDR2 SYDVKM. The CDR3 DNA reads as TGTGCCAGCAGTTTAGAGCCGCCACAAGAGACCCAGTACTTC. Its protein product is CASSLEPPQETQYF.

The rearrangement uses TRBV4-2 and TRBJ2-5, with D possibly being TRBD1 (6 bases). The J call is doubtful: the DNA matches TRBJ2-7 better. CDR1 is LGHNA and CDR2 is YNFKEQ in the germline V gene. The CDR3 has 17 amino acids. The CDR3 DNA follows: TGTGCCAGCAGCCAGGATGCCCGGGACACTTCCACCTACGAGCAGTACTTC. Amino acid sequence: CASSQDARDTSTYEQYF.

This clonotype was counted only a few times. The V call is TRBV23-1, the J call TRBJ1-2; a possible D gene is TRBD1 (5 bases). TRBV23-1 is placed among ORFs of uncertain function. Trimming cost V 11 bases and J 3 bases, with 13 bases left between them. The CDR3 spans 12 residues. CDR3 sequence: CAGRDSHYGYTF. CDR3 in DNA: TGCGCCGGCCGGGACTCACACTATGGCTACACCTTC.

This clonotype was counted a single time. The J gene is TRBJ2-5, the V gene TRBV20-1, with a possible D match to TRBD2 (6 bases). Trimming took 3 bases from V and 5 from J, leaving 16 bases between them. Germline-derived CDR1 and CDR2 are DFQATT and SNEGSKA (reference sequence). This CDR3 contains 14 residues. In nucleotides, the CDR3 is TGCAGTGCTAGGGGGACTCAACGATCGGAGACCCAGTACTTC. Residues: CSARGTQRSETQYF.

This chain connects TRBV5-1 to TRBJ2-7, with 9 bases matching TRBD2. V lost 4 bases, J lost 4 bases, and 9 bases stayed unmatched. The germline CDR1 and CDR2 sequences are SGHRS and YFSETQ. CDR3 size: 15 residues. The CDR3 is CASSTLAGSYYEQYF. CDR3 nucleotide sequence: TGCGCCAGCAGCACTCTAGCGGGAAGCTATTACGAGCAGTACTTC.

The genes are TRBV5-1 and TRBJ2-5; 8 bases are shared with TRBD1. CDR1 is SGHRS and CDR2 is YFSETQ in the germline V gene. Trimming at V came to 1 base and at J to 1 base, leaving 6 bases not matched to a gene. There are 16 residues in the CDR3. The CDR3 reads CASSLRGQGSQETQYF. In DNA form, the CDR3 reads TGCGCCAGCAGCTTGCGAGGACAGGGAAGCCAAGAGACCCAGTACTTC.

As for this clonotype: It is likely a read error, because the conserved phenylalanine at the end of the CDR3 is missing. The chain uses TRBV12-3 or TRBV12-4 and TRBJ2-3; 10 bases map to TRBD2. V was clipped by 6 bases and J by 4 bases; unmatched bases: 10. The CDR3 runs 16 residues. The CDR3 spells CASRPSSGGRSDTQYS. The CDR3 region has the DNA TGTGCCAGCAGACCCTCTAGCGGGGGACGATCAGATACGCAGTATTCC.

With respect to this clonotype: Mismatch with germline at one junction end may stem from a read error. The rearrangement uses TRBV20-1 and TRBJ2-7; tentatively, D is TRBD1 or TRBD2 (5 bases each). Per the germline V gene, CDR1 is DFQATT and CDR2 is SNEGSKA (reference sequence). This CDR3 comprises 15 residues. This CDR3 is CSADTGTEFDYEQYF. The CDR3 DNA reads TGCAGTGCTGACACCGGGACCGAGTTTGACTACGAGCAGTACTTT.

This rearrangement joins TRBV7-9 to TRBJ1-4; TRBD1 might be the D (5 bases). The CDR3 spans 17 residues. Per germline, CDR1 SEHNR and CDR2 FQNEAQ (reference sequence). Trimming left V 1 base short and J 8 bases short, with 20 bases between. The DNA of the CDR3 is TGTGCCAGCAGCTTAGAGGCAGGAATGGGGGTCAACGAAAAACTGTTTTTT. As protein: CASSLEAGMGVNEKLFF.

Only a few counts were recorded for this clonotype. This chain links TRBV25-1 with TRBJ2-7; D is perhaps TRBD1 (6 bases). CDR3 length: 13 amino acids. CDR1 is MGHDK and CDR2 is SYGVNS in the germline V gene. The ends were cut back, 5 bases at V and 6 bases at J, with 14 bases in the middle. The CDR3 loop is CASSSTQGTEQYF. The CDR3 DNA is TGTGCCAGCAGTAGTACACAGGGTACCGAGCAGTACTTC.

This clonotype was counted between two and nine times. This rearrangement joins TRBV4-3 to TRBJ1-5; no definite D call. The germline CDR1 and CDR2 sequences are LGHNA and YSLEER. The V gene lost 1 base and the J gene lost 3 bases, with 10 bases spanning the gap. The CDR3 totals 15 residues. The CDR3 here is CASSQVRYPNQPQHF. The CDR3 region has the DNA TGCGCCAGCAGCCAAGTTCGATACCCCAATCAGCCCCAGCATTTT.

For this clonotype: Sequence at one end of the junction differs from germline and may be a read error. J is TRBJ2-7 and V is TRBV5-6, with D possibly matching TRBD1 (5 bases). The CDR3 contains 13 residues. Germline V gene sequence: CDR1 SGHDT, CDR2 YYEEEE. This CDR3 is CANSPGNTYEQYF. CDR3 sequence (DNA): TGTGCCAACAGCCCAGGGAACACCTACGAGCAGTACTTC.

The rearrangement joins TRBV11-2 to TRBJ2-5; a possible D gene is TRBD1 (6 bases). The J call may be incorrect, as the DNA end agrees better with TRBJ2-7. The CDR3 covers 14 residues. Germline V CDR1 and CDR2: SGHAT, FQNNGV. The CDR3 loop reads CASSTELQGHEQYF. For the CDR3, the DNA is TGTGCCAGCAGCACAGAGCTACAGGGCCACGAGCAGTACTTC.

This clonotype was seen a handful of times. The chain recombines TRBV10-3 with TRBJ2-5; TRBD1 aligns across 8 bases. Gene TRBJ2-7 matches the end of the DNA better, so the J call may be wrong. The CDR3 is 12 residues long. Germline-derived CDR1 and CDR2 are ENHRY and SYGVKD. As DNA, the CDR3 is TGTGCCATCGGTGCAGGGGGCTGCGAGCAGTACTTC. This gives the protein CAIGAGGCEQYF.

V is TRBV7-2 and J is TRBJ2-7; TRBD2 matches at 7 bases. This CDR3 contains 15 residues. Germline V gene data show CDR1 as SGHTA and CDR2 as FQGNSA. J lost 3 bases, V lost 4 bases, and 9 bases had no gene match. Here the CDR3 DNA reads TGTGCCAGCAGCTCCCCGACTCCTAGCGGCTACGAGCAGTACTTC. It specifies CASSSPTPSGYEQYF.

Remarks on this clonotype: A junction boundary mismatches the germline segment, possibly from a read error. The CDR3 nucleotides are TGTGCTAGCAGCGGGGGTTCGGATACGCAGTATTTT. Translating gives CASSGGSDTQYF. The chain is built from TRBV7-7 and TRBJ2-3; 8 bases line up with TRBD2. This CDR3 has 12 residues. Germline V gives CDR1 SSHAT, CDR2 FNYEAQ (reference sequence).

The gene calls are TRBV4-1 and TRBJ2-5; 8 bases agree with TRBD1. The V and J ends lost 1 base and 3 bases, in that order; junction bases with no gene match: 7. The CDR3 consists of 16 residues. The germline gives CDR1 MGHRA, CDR2 YSYEKL. CDR3 residues: CASSQVARTGKETQYF. CDR3 coding DNA: TGCGCCAGCAGCCAAGTCGCGAGGACAGGGAAAGAGACCCAGTACTTC.

The sample holds a few counts of this clonotype. CDR3 amino acids: CASSPGQNNEQFF. CDR3 nucleotides: TGTGCCAGCAGCCCCGGACAGAACAATGAGCAGTTCTTC. The chain couples TRBV7-3 to TRBJ2-1; tentatively, D is TRBD1 (6 bases). The germline gives CDR1 SGHTA, CDR2 FQGTGA. The CDR3 extends over 13 amino acids. Between the trimmed V and J ends, which lost 5 bases and 5 bases, there was a span of 10 bases.

The chain uses TRBV20-1 and TRBJ2-7; 14 bases fit TRBD2. This CDR3 has 15 residues. Looked up from germline, CDR1 is DFQATT and CDR2 is SNEGSKA (reference sequence). The ends lost 6 bases at V and 6 bases at J; junction bases unmatched: 10. The CDR3 here is CSASGLAGEFSEQYF. As DNA, the CDR3 is TGCAGTGCGTCGGGACTAGCGGGAGAATTTAGCGAGCAGTACTTC.

This clonotype was observed a few times. CDR3 amino acids: CASSQKFGTSSFF. CDR3 sequence (DNA): TGTGCCAGCAGCCAGAAGTTTGGGACTAGTTCGTTCTTC. V is TRBV14 and J is TRBJ2-1, with 8 bases lining up with TRBD2. V lost 3 bases to trimming and J lost 15 bases; unmatched junction nucleotides: 10. CDR3 length: 13 amino acids. The germline V gene encodes CDR1 SGHDN and CDR2 FVKESK.

This clonotype was seen a handful of times. The chain has TRBV9 and TRBJ1-1; TRBD1 aligns across 9 bases. In germline, CDR1 is SGDLS, CDR2 YYNGEE. This CDR3 is built from 14 residues. The V gene end was trimmed by 0 bases and the J gene end by 7 bases; junction bases not matched to a gene: 4. The CDR3 loop reads CASSVGATGGEAFF. The CDR3 nucleotides are TGTGCCAGCAGCGTAGGGGCGACAGGGGGTGAAGCTTTCTTT.

This clonotype was counted a few times. The CDR3: CASSFPRGTYEQYF. Written as DNA, the CDR3 is TGTGCCAGCAGTTTCCCTCGGGGTACCTACGAGCAGTACTTC. The chain is built from TRBV28 and TRBJ2-5, with a possible D match to TRBD2 (5 bases). Near its end, the DNA agrees better with TRBJ2-7, so the J call may be wrong. Germline CDR1 MDHEN, CDR2 SYDVKM. This CDR3 region has 14 residues.